This T cell receptor beta chain was obtained from a study of CXCR3-negative and CXCR3-positive naive CD8 T cells (dated by TCRdb to the late 2010s). Regarding the study in general: In total, about 150 million TRB reads were obtained, which works out to roughly 1.5 +/- 0.3 million reads per library. Data from about 12 donors, pooled across two independent experiments, went into the diversity and physicochemical repertoire analyses. Naive subsets from about 5 donors and memory cells from 3 donors were included in the TRBV-TRBJ cluster analysis. Study-wide findings and limitations: Similar TRBV-TRBJ usage was shown by naive CXCR3-negative and CXCR3-positive cells from the same donor, whereas distinct patterns were shown by memory cells. TRB CDR3s from CXCR3-positive naive cells showed higher hydrophobicity (lower Kidera factor 4), lower energy, and higher strength and volume indices than CXCR3-negative naive cells. Surface CD5, linked to self-reactivity in mice, was comparable between naive subsets; TCR interaction strength was therefore also inferred from TRB CDR3 physicochemical properties. Freshly isolated PBMCs were used for most assays because CXCR3 expression partially decreased after cryopreservation. Comparably high repertoire diversity was found in both naive subsets, whereas much lower repertoire diversity was found in memory CD8+ T cells.

Including cysteine and phenylalanine, the CDR3 has 13 amino acids. There is no recorded DNA. The germline V gene sets CDR1 to MGHRA and CDR2 to YSYEKL. Sequenced using a NextSeq 550. The Human TCR Profiling Kit (MiLaboratory) was used to prepare UMI-labeled 5' RACE TRB cDNA libraries. cDNA synthesis used the entire amount of extracted RNA, and PCR amplification then used the entire amount of cDNA produced. Libraries were prepared in parallel with an identical number of PCR cycles. In the original analysis: With a minimum of two reads required per UMI, MIGEC and MiXCR pulled out about 53,000 +/- 10,000 unique UMI-labeled TRB cDNA molecules from each library. Each library averaged about 38,000 +/- 11,000 functional in-frame TRB CDR3 nucleotide clonotypes without stop codons. After downsampling to 5000 UMI-labeled TRB molecules per sample, diversity metrics such as normalized Shannon-Wiener and Chao1 were calculated in VDJtools. For the central five CDR3 residues, VDJtools calculated physicochemical properties weighted by clonotype size, namely interaction energy, strength, volume and Kidera factor 4. TCRdb reprocessed the public reads and reports one entry per CDR3 protein sequence, without DNA. The V and J calls and clone size come from TCRdb's table, not from the authors' own analysis. The table for this sample records roughly 130,000 distinct CDR3 sequences. The ten largest make up roughly 0.62% of the sample.

Concerning this clonotype itself: Its antigen remains undetermined.

Each CD8+ T cell subset was flow-sorted in triplicate, with roughly 330,000 cells per subset placed directly into RLT lysis buffer. To exclude memory contaminants, naive CD8+ T cells were stringently defined as CD45RO-CCR7+CD27+CD95-. Using standard density gradient centrifugation, peripheral blood mononuclear cells were isolated from buffy coats. A FACSAria III was used to flow-sort naive CXCR3-negative and CXCR3-positive CD8+ T cells. Total RNA was extracted from sorted cells using an RNeasy Mini Kit. Source material: naive CXCR3+ CD8+ T cells from blood. This specimen's cell subset or site label, per the study, means: CD45RO-CCR7+CD27+CD95- naive CD8+ T cells expressing CXCR3 (TNR3+). Rearrangement joined TRBV4-1 to TRBJ2-3. The receptor comes from a human donor in good health. Some clones in this sample may be carry-over from other donors' samples. The CDR3 region has the sequence CASSQDRRDTQYF.